A single sample gave rise to the 21 T cell receptor beta chains below, sequenced in a study of shared clonotypes between healthy human individuals. The protocol was immunoSEQ multiplex PCR, while the TCRdb copy is restricted to in-frame clones and leaves out a portion. The data show about 1 million clones, about 75% seen once. Sample: memory CD4+ T cells sorted from blood. Subset reported: CD45RA-negative fraction. The origin of the receptors is a man younger than 35 in good health.

J is TRBJ2-5 and V is TRBV5-5; TRBD1 matches 7 bases. The CDR3 is made up of 15 amino acids. Trimming cost V 2 bases and J 4 bases; bases outside gene matches: 8. Germline V gives CDR1 SGHKS, CDR2 YYEKEE (reference sequence). CDR3 coding DNA: TGTGCCAGCAGCTTCGAGGGGGCGGGTGCAGAGACCCAGTACTTC. Translation: CASSFEGAGAETQYF.

The chain recombines TRBV28 with TRBJ1-1, with D possibly TRBD1 on 5 matching bases. CDR1 and CDR2 from the germline V gene are MDHEN and SYDVKM. This CDR3 has 13 amino acids. Trimming pared 5 bases from V and 4 bases from J, leaving 11 bases between. Written as DNA, the CDR3 is TGTGCCAGCAGTCAGGGAACGGCCACTGAAGCTTTCTTT. Its protein product is CASSQGTATEAFF.

The chain has TRBV18 and TRBJ1-2; maybe TRBD1 (6 bases). The CDR3 sequence is 14 residues long. Trimming took off 3 bases at V and 2 bases at J, with 10 bases between the two ends. CDR1 and CDR2 (germline): KGHSH, LQKENI. CDR3 region: CASSPGHINYGYTF. DNA for the CDR3: TGTGCCAGCTCACCGGGACATATAAACTATGGCTACACCTTC.

This clone was seen only once. V is TRBV5-1 and J is TRBJ2-3; 8 nucleotides agree with TRBD1. CDR1 and CDR2 (germline): SGHRS, YFSETQ. With 7 bases clipped from V and 3 bases from J, the junction kept 10 bases outside the gene matches. CDR3 length: 15 amino acids. The chain's CDR3 is CASRPDRGMTDTQYF. The CDR3, as DNA: TGCGCCAGCCGCCCAGACAGGGGTATGACAGATACGCAGTATTTT. The variable domain in full, with the rest retrieved from reference TRBV5-1 and TRBJ2-3, is KAGVTQTPRYLIKTRGQQVTLSCSPISGHRSVSWYQQTPGQGLQFLFEYFSETQRNKGNFPGRFSGRQFSNSRSEMNVSTLELGDSALYLCASRPDRGMTDTQYFGPGTRLTVL.

This rearrangement joins TRBV2 to TRBJ2-3, with TRBD2 as a possible D gene (6 bases). The CDR3 length is 16 residues. Germline V gives CDR1 SNHLY, CDR2 FYNNEI. Trimming left V 5 bases short and J 0 bases short, with 15 bases between. Here the CDR3 DNA reads TGTGCCAGCAGTTTTGAGGCGGGGACTAGCACAGATACGCAGTATTTT. It specifies CASSFEAGTSTDTQYF. The full variable domain, its missing parts supplied by reference TRBV2 and TRBJ2-3, is EPEVTQTPSHQVTQMGQEVILRCVPISNHLYFYWYRQILGQKVEFLVSFYNNEISEKSEIFDDQFSVERPDGSNFTLKIRSTKLEDSAMYFCASSFEAGTSTDTQYFGPGTRLTVL.

Of note for this clone: Mismatch with germline at one junction end may stem from a read error. The chain is built from TRBV28 and TRBJ1-2, with TRBD1 matching over 7 bases. Germline CDR1 MDHEN, CDR2 SYDVKM. The CDR3 totals 15 residues. In DNA, the CDR3 is TGTACCAGCACCTACGGGACAGCCCAATCCTATGGCTACACCTTC. Translation: CTSTYGTAQSYGYTF.

V is TRBV11-2 and J is TRBJ2-5; D possibly uses TRBD1 or TRBD2 (5 bases each). The germline V gene encodes CDR1 SGHAT and CDR2 FQNNGV. V lost 5 bases, J lost 5 bases, and 18 bases lay in between. This CDR3 spans 15 amino acids. The CDR3 bases are TGTGCCAGCAGCATTTCCCAGTGGGGCGGGGAGACCCAGTACTTC. Translating gives CASSISQWGGETQYF.

The V and J genes are TRBV6-5 and TRBJ2-3, with no clear D. CDR3 size: 11 residues. Trimming took off 7 bases at V and 6 bases at J, with 8 bases between the two ends. Germline CDR1 is MNHEY and CDR2 is SVGAGI. The CDR3 nucleotides are TGTGCCAGCACCCAAGCTGATACGCAGTATTTT. It specifies CASTQADTQYF.

The rearrangement links TRBV6-1 to TRBJ2-2, with D maybe TRBD2 (6 bases). CDR1 and CDR2 (germline): MNHNS, SASEGT. This CDR3 contains 16 residues. V lost 3 bases, J lost 7 bases, and 18 bases lay in between. CDR3 DNA: TGTGCCAGCAGTGATCGATCGGCGGGACTCGGCGGGGAGCTGTTTTTT. Translating gives CASSDRSAGLGGELFF.

Remarks on this clone: Distinct nucleotide sequences in the sample also encode this CDR3. This sequence joins TRBV5-1 and TRBJ2-3; TRBD1 might be the D (5 bases). This CDR3 contains 14 residues. Germline values: CDR1 SGHRS, CDR2 YFSETQ. The V end lost 0 bases, the J end lost 3 bases, and 8 bases lay between the germline ends. CDR3 bases: TGCGCCAGCAGCTTGGTTAGGGGTACAGATACGCAGTATTTT. This codes for CASSLVRGTDTQYF. Full variable domain (missing parts from reference TRBV5-1 and TRBJ2-3): KAGVTQTPRYLIKTRGQQVTLSCSPISGHRSVSWYQQTPGQGLQFLFEYFSETQRNKGNFPGRFSGRQFSNSRSEMNVSTLELGDSALYLCASSLVRGTDTQYFGPGTRLTVL.

The chain recombines TRBV6-6 with TRBJ1-1; D remains ambiguous. The CDR3 is made up of 11 amino acids. Trimming removed 4 bases from V and 5 bases from J, with 5 bases in between. CDR1 and CDR2 from the germline V gene are MNHNY and SVGAGI (reference sequence). CDR3 protein: CASSLVTEAFF. CDR3 DNA sequence: TGTGCCAGCAGTTTGGTAACTGAAGCTTTCTTT.

This sequence joins TRBV11-2 and TRBJ2-4; TRBD1 matches at 7 bases. CDR1 SGHAT and CDR2 FQNNGV come from the germline V gene. The CDR3 sequence is 15 residues long. The J segment lost 8 bases and the V segment lost 4 bases, leaving 11 bases of the junction unmatched. The CDR3, as DNA: TGTGCCAGCAGCTCGGACAGGTACCCCGGGGACATTCAGTACTTC. It encodes CASSSDRYPGDIQYF.

The V and J genes are TRBV28 and TRBJ1-1; no reliable D call. V lost 5 bases and J lost 6, with 16 bases in between. Germline V lookup: CDR1 MDHEN, CDR2 SYDVKM. This CDR3 spans 14 amino acids. The CDR3 DNA reads TGTGCCAGCAGTGCCCCGGTGAGGGCCCCTGAAGCTTTCTTT. Residues: CASSAPVRAPEAFF.

The chain joins TRBV6-5 to TRBJ1-2; D unclear. The germline V gene encodes CDR1 MNHEY and CDR2 SVGAGI. V was clipped by 7 bases and J by 4 bases, with 13 bases between them. This CDR3 has 13 amino acids. For the CDR3, the DNA is TGTGCCAGCAAGATGGGCAGAAGCTATGGCTACACCTTC. Amino acid sequence: CASKMGRSYGYTF.

This chain links TRBV11-2 with TRBJ2-7; TRBD2 matches at 12 bases. V gave up 5 bases and J gave up 2 bases; unmatched junction bases: 4. This CDR3 contains 15 residues. CDR1 is SGHAT and CDR2 is FQNNGV in the germline V gene. CDR3 sequence reads: CASSIGLAGTYEQYF. In DNA, the CDR3 is TGTGCCAGCAGCATTGGACTAGCGGGAACCTACGAGCAGTACTTC.

This chain uses TRBV29-1 with TRBJ1-5; D perhaps matches TRBD1 (6 bases). Germline loops: CDR1 SQVTM, CDR2 ANQGSEA. This CDR3 contains 15 residues. Trimming shortened V by 7 bases and J by 2 bases, and 18 bases separated the two germline ends. The CDR3 is CSAATGFGGNQPQHF. CDR3 in DNA: TGCAGCGCTGCAACAGGGTTCGGTGGCAATCAGCCCCAGCATTTT.

The chain combines TRBV7-9 with TRBJ2-7; tentatively, D is TRBD1 (5 bases). The V end was cut by 1 base, the J end by 2 bases, with 12 bases between. CDR3 length: 15 amino acids. Germline CDR1 is SEHNR and CDR2 is FQNEAQ (reference sequence). CDR3 loop: CASSLVRGATYEQYF. CDR3 nucleotide sequence: TGTGCCAGCAGCTTAGTTAGGGGTGCGACCTACGAGCAGTACTTC. The full variable domain, its missing parts supplied by reference TRBV7-9 and TRBJ2-7, is DTGVSQNPRHKITKRGQNVTFRCDPISEHNRLYWYRQTLGQGPEFLTYFQNEAQLEKSRLLSDRFSAERPKGSFSTLEIQRTEQGDSAMYLCASSLVRGATYEQYFGPGTRLTVT.

With regard to this clone: The same CDR3 arises from other DNA sequences in this sample as well. The rearrangement joins TRBV6-5 to TRBJ2-7; D ambiguous. The V gene lost 5 bases and the J gene lost 3 bases, with 5 bases spanning the gap. Per the germline V gene, CDR1 is MNHEY and CDR2 is SVGAGI. CDR3 length equals 11 residues. CDR3 sequence: CASSDRYEQYF. The CDR3 bases are TGTGCCAGCAGTGACCGCTACGAGCAGTACTTC.

The gene calls are TRBV7-9 and TRBJ1-1; maybe TRBD1 (6 bases). Germline CDR1 reads SEHNR; CDR2 reads FQNEAQ (reference sequence). The CDR3 totals 16 residues. V was trimmed by 1 base and J by 1 base, leaving 13 bases between them. CDR3 residues: CASSLGWGRGNTEAFF. The CDR3 coding sequence is TGTGCCAGCAGCTTAGGGTGGGGCAGGGGGAACACTGAAGCTTTCTTT.

The CDR3 DNA sequence: TGTGCCAGCAGAAGCGGACAGGCCCGGGGAGATACGCAGTATTTT. As protein: CASRSGQARGDTQYF. The chain joins TRBV6-5 to TRBJ2-3; 7 bases match TRBD1. This CDR3 has 15 residues. Germline assignment: CDR1 MNHEY and CDR2 SVGAGI. V lost 6 bases, J lost 5 bases, and 11 bases stayed unmatched.

The gene calls are TRBV14 and TRBJ2-7, with D hard to call. V gave up 2 bases and J gave up 1 base, with 12 bases separating them. The germline V gene has CDR1 SGHDN and CDR2 FVKESK. CDR3 length: 15 amino acids. CDR3: CASSQWNSQSYEQYF. DNA for the CDR3: TGTGCCAGCAGCCAATGGAACAGTCAGTCCTACGAGCAGTACTTC.